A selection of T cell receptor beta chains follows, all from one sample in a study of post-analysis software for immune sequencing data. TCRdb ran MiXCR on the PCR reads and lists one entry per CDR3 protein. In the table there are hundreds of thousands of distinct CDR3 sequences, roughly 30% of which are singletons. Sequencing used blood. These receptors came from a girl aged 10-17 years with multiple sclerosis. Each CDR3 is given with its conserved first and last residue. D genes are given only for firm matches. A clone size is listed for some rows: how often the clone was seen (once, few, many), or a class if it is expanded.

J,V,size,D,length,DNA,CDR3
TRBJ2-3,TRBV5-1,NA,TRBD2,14,TGCGCCAGCAGCTTGGAATGGCTAGCGGGAGTTCGGTATTTT,CASSLEWLAGVRYF
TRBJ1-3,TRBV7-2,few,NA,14,TGTGCCAGCAACCCAGGGCGGAGTGGAAACACCATATATTTT,CASNPGRSGNTIYF
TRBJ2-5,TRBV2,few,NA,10,TGTGCCAGCAGTGGTAGATCCCAGTACTTC,CASSGRSQYF
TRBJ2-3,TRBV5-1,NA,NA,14,TGCGCCAGCAGCTTTCAGGGGTACACAGATACGCAGTATTTT,CASSFQGYTDTQYF
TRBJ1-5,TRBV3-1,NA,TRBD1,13,TGTGCCAGCAGCCCGACAGGGGATCGGCCCCAGCATTTT,CASSPTGDRPQHF
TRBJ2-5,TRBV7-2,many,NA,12,TGTGCCAGCAGGTTTCAAGGGGAGACCCAGTACTTC,CASRFQGETQYF
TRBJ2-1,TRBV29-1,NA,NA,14,TGCAGCGTTGACCGCTCCAACGCATACAATGAGCAGTTCTTC,CSVDRSNAYNEQFF
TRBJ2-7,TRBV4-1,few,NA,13,TGCGCCAGCAGCTGGGACACCGGATACGAGCAGTACTTC,CASSWDTGYEQYF
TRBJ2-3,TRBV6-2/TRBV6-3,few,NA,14,TGTGCCAGCAGTCCAAGTGCTAGCACAGATACGCAGTATTTT,CASSPSASTDTQYF
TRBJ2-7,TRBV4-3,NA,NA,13,TGCGCCAACAGCCGAGGCGGTTGGAACGAGCAGTACTTC,CANSRGGWNEQYF
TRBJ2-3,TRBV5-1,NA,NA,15,TGCGCCAGCAGCTTGGTAGCGGACCAGGGGGATACGCAGTATTTT,CASSLVADQGDTQYF
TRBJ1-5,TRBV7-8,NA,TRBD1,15,TGTGCCAGCAGCCCCCGAGGGACAGTTGGACAGCCCCAGCATTTT,CASSPRGTVGQPQHF
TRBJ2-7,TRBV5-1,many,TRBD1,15,TGCGCCAGCAGCGCGGACAGGGGGCTAATCGACGAGCAGTACTTC,CASSADRGLIDEQYF
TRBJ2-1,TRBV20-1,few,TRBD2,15,TGCAGTGCTACTAGCGGGAGGGCCCGGTCCGTTGAGCAGTTCTTC,CSATSGRARSVEQFF
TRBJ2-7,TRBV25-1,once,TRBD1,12,TGTGCCAGCAGTGACAGGGGGCCCGAGCAGTACTTC,CASSDRGPEQYF
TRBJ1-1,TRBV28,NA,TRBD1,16,TGTGCCAGCAGTTTGACCTGGACAGGGCCGAACACTGAAGCTTTCTTT,CASSLTWTGPNTEAFF
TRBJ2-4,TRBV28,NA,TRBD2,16,TGTGCCAGCAGTTTAATAGCGGGGGGTGGCAAAAACATTCAGTACTTC,CASSLIAGGGKNIQYF
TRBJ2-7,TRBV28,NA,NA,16,TGTGCCAGCAGTTTCCCGATACAGGGAACTTACTACGAGCAGTACTTC,CASSFPIQGTYYEQYF
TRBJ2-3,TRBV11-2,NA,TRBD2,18,TGTGCCAGCAGCTTAGTTCCGGCGGGAGGGCCCCCCCCAGATACGCAGTATTTT,CASSLVPAGGPPPDTQYF
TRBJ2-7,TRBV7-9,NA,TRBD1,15,TGTGCCAGCAGCTCTACAGGGGATCTTCCTTACGAGCAGTACTTC,CASSSTGDLPYEQYF
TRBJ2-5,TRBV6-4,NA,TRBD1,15,TGTGCCAGCAGCGAGACAGGGACCTCCTACAATGAGCAGTACTTC,CASSETGTSYNEQYF
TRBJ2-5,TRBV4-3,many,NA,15,TGCGCCAGCAGCCTTGGATGGGACGCACAAGAGACCCAGTACTTC,CASSLGWDAQETQYF
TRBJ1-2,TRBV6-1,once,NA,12,TGTGCCAGCAGTGAATCCCCGAGGGGCTACACCTTC,CASSESPRGYTF
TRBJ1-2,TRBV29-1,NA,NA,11,TGCAGCTCCCCAGGCCTTTGGGGCTACACCTTC,CSSPGLWGYTF
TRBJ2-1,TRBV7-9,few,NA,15,TGTGCCAGCAGCTTAGCGGCTGGGGTGGGCAATGAGCAGTTCTTC,CASSLAAGVGNEQFF
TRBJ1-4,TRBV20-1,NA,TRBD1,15,TGCAGTGCTAGATTAGGGACAGCAACTAATGAAAAACTGTTTTTT,CSARLGTATNEKLFF
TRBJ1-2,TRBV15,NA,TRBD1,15,TGTGCCACCAGCAAAGAGAGACGGACAGGCTATGGCTACACCTTC,CATSKERRTGYGYTF
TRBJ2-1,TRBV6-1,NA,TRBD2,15,TGTGCCAGCAGTGTTTTTGGGACTACGTACAATGAGCAGTTCTTC,CASSVFGTTYNEQFF
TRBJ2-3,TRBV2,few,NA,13,TGTGCCAGCAGTGGGACAGTAGCAGATACGCAGTATTTT,CASSGTVADTQYF
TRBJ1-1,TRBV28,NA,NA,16,TGTGCCAGCACCATCTGGGGAGGGCAGGGAAACACTGAAGCTTTCTTT,CASTIWGGQGNTEAFF
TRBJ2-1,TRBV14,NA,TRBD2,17,TGTGCCAGCAGCCAAGTTACTAGCGGACACCGGGGGCATGAGCAGTTCTTC,CASSQVTSGHRGHEQFF
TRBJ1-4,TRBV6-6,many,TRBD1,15,TGTGCCAGCAGTTTTGGACAGGGAAGTAATGAAAAACTGTTTTTT,CASSFGQGSNEKLFF
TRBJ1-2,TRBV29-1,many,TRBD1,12,TGCAGCGTCAATCAGGGGGCCTCTGGCTACACCTTC,CSVNQGASGYTF
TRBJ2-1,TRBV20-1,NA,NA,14,TGCAGTGCTAGAGATCCATTGGCATACAATGAGCAGTTCTTC,CSARDPLAYNEQFF
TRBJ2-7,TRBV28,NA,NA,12,TGTGCCAGCAGTTTTTTTGCCTGCGAGCAGTACTTC,CASSFFACEQYF
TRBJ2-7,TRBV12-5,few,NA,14,TGTGCTAGTGCCTTTGCACGGATTCTTTACGAGCAGTACTTC,CASAFARILYEQYF
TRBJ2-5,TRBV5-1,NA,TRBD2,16,TGCGCCAGCAGCCCGCTGACTAGCGGGAGAGGGGAGACCCAGTACTTC,CASSPLTSGRGETQYF
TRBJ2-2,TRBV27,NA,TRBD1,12,TGTGCCAGCAGGACAGGGATGGGGGAGCTGTTTTTT,CASRTGMGELFF
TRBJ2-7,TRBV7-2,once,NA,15,TGTGCCAGCAGCATACAGGACACCCCGGTGGACGAGCAGTACTTC,CASSIQDTPVDEQYF
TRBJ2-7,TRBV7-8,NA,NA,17,TGTGCCAGCAGCTTAGTTAGTCGGCAGGGGTTAACCTACGAGCAGTACTTC,CASSLVSRQGLTYEQYF
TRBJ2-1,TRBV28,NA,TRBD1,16,TGTGCCAGCACCCTCGCCGGGACAGCCCCCTTCAATGAGCAGTTCTTC,CASTLAGTAPFNEQFF
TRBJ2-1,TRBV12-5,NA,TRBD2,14,TGTGCTAGTGGTTTGACTAGCGGCCTCAATGAGCAGTTCTTC,CASGLTSGLNEQFF
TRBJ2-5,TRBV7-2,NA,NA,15,TGTGCCAGCAGCCCATGGGGGGCTTACCCGAATGAGCAGTACTTC,CASSPWGAYPNEQYF
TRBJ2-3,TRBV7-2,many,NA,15,TGCGCCAGCAGCTTGGTGAGCGGATCTACAGATACGCAGTATTTT,CASSLVSGSTDTQYF
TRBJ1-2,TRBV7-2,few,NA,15,TGTGCCAGCAGCGAGGCCAAGGGGGGCCCCTATGGCTACACCTTC,CASSEAKGGPYGYTF
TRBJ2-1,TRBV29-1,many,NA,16,TGCAGCGTTGAAGATCGGAGTCTAGGGTCCTACAATGAGCAGTTCTTC,CSVEDRSLGSYNEQFF